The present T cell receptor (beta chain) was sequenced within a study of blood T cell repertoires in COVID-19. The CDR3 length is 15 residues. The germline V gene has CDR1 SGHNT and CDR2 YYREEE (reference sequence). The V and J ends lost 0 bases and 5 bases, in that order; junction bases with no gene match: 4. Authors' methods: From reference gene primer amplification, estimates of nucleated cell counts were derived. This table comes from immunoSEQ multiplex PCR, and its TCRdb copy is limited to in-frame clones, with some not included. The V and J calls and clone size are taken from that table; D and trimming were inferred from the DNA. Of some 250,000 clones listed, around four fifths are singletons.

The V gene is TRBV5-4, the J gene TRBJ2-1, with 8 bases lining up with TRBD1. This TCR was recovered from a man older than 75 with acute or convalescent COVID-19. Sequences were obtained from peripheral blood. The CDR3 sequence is CASSLGGQGHNEQFF. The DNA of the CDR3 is TGTGCCAGCAGCTTGGGCGGACAGGGACACAATGAGCAGTTCTTC.